The 6 T cell receptor beta chains below all came from one sample that was sequenced in a study of CXCR4 blockade with PD-1 therapy in pancreatic cancer. Measured with immunoSEQ multiplex PCR; TCRdb has only the in-frame clones, and not every one. The sample records about 5,100 clones, about 50% being singletons. Sequencing used tumor tissue. The receptors were sampled from a human donor with pancreatic ductal adenocarcinoma.

The rearrangement joins TRBV18 to TRBJ2-5, with D maybe TRBD1 (6 bases). V dropped 7 bases and J dropped 5 bases, with 14 bases sitting between them. The CDR3 is 13 residues long. Looked up from germline, CDR1 is KGHSH and CDR2 is LQKENI. CDR3 nucleotide sequence: TGTGCCAGCTTAGCACAGGGTCGGGAGACCCAGTACTTC. Amino acid sequence: CASLAQGRETQYF.

This clone was counted a few times. The CDR3 nucleotides are TGTGCCAGCAGTTACTTGGAGGGCCTTGGGGAGCTGTTTTTT. Translated: CASSYLEGLGELFF. The chain couples TRBV6-8 to TRBJ2-2; a weak D match, TRBD2 (6 bases). The CDR3 consists of 14 residues. Trimming pared 1 base from V and 8 bases from J, leaving 11 bases between. The germline V gene encodes CDR1 MNHGY and CDR2 SAAAGT.

The table lists this clone with a few counts. The chain combines TRBV5-1 with TRBJ1-1, with D possibly matching TRBD1 (5 bases). Trimming cost V 1 base and J 5 bases, with 12 bases left between them. CDR1 and CDR2 from the germline V gene are SGHRS and YFSETQ. CDR3 length: 14 residues. CDR3 sequence: CASSLRGERTEAFF. Here the CDR3 DNA reads TGCGCCAGCAGCTTGCGGGGGGAGAGGACTGAAGCTTTCTTT.

The chain links TRBV18 to TRBJ2-3; a possible D gene is TRBD1 (5 bases). CDR1 KGHSH and CDR2 LQKENI come from the germline V gene. CDR3 length equals 14 residues. V lost 1 base and J 0 bases, leaving 5 bases between the germline ends. The CDR3 here is CASSPQGSTDTQYF. CDR3 nucleotide sequence: TGTGCCAGCTCACCACAGGGGAGCACAGATACGCAGTATTTT.

Only a few counts were recorded for this clone. The chain's CDR3 is CASSLLLGDYGYTF. CDR3 coding DNA: TGTGCCAGCAGTTTATTATTAGGGGACTATGGCTACACCTTC. This chain joins TRBV28 and TRBJ1-2; D may be TRBD1 (5 bases). V lost 1 base, J lost 3 bases, and 9 bases lay in between. This CDR3 is built from 14 residues. Germline V CDR1 and CDR2: MDHEN, SYDVKM.

The chain has TRBV28 and TRBJ1-1; D not certain. Looked up from germline, CDR1 is MDHEN and CDR2 is SYDVKM. The V and J ends lost 6 bases and 2 bases respectively, with 7 bases between them. The CDR3 has 12 residues. In DNA, the CDR3 is TGTGCCAGCAGCCAAGTTAACACTGAAGCTTTCTTT. Amino acids: CASSQVNTEAFF.